This paragraph covers one TCR beta chain sequence. It has no known antigen specificity. One base away there is no much larger clone; base qualities are not given. This sample stems from a study of blood T cell repertoires in COVID-19 (TCRdb year 2020). Regarding the complete study: Samples from collaborators originated in the United States, Italy and Spain and spanned both the acute and convalescent phases of COVID-19. The prospective study material was composed of cDNA or gDNA derived from T cells, B-cell-depleted T cells, or PBMCs. The dataset comprised deeply sampled blood TCRbeta repertoires from subjects exposed to, actively infected with, or recovered from COVID-19. Sample metadata almost always included a de-identified subject ID, COVID-19 status, age in years and sex. The samples were drawn from the first 160 participants of the ongoing ImmuneRACE study and from more than 1,000 subjects provided by 6 global collaborators. Where available, HLA class I and class II types were taken from metadata supplied by the sample provider and were not determined by assay-based typing. The repertoires were released in a freely available public database intended as a resource for research on the immune response to SARS-CoV-2.

The immunoSEQ Assay, a bias-controlled multiplex PCR, was used to amplify TCRbeta CDR3 regions from genomic DNA. On the authors' methods: The number of nucleated cells in each sample was estimated from the amplification of reference gene primers within the assay. To quantify the absolute abundance of each unique TCRbeta CDR3 rearrangement, sequence reads were collapsed and filtered. For each sample, productive Simpson clonality was calculated by taking the square root of Simpson's diversity index across productive rearrangements. The source is immuneACCESS, and TCRdb retained only in-frame sequences with V and J called. Part of the clones is not carried over; for the studies checked, unresolved V genes explain less than half of this, and the remainder is unexplained. That table furnishes V, J and clone size, whereas the DNA furnished D and trimming. The sample table records 180,000 or so clones; approximately 80% of these occur just once. The biggest ten clones account for approximately 15% of the sample.

Participants in the prospective study were enrolled through a virtual design, were aged roughly 18 to 100 years, and lived in some 24 United States geographic areas. In the prospective study, participants were assigned to cohorts based on the clinical history participants reported in a screening survey and a study questionnaire. A participant counted as exposed if, within 2 weeks of entering the study, that participant had been in contact with someone who had a PCR-confirmed or clinician-diagnosed COVID-19 case. In the prospective study, whole blood, serum and a nasopharyngeal or oropharyngeal swab were collected from each participant by mobile phlebotomists. Additional blood draws and questionnaires over a 2-month period could optionally be provided by prospective study participants. Before DNA extraction, blood samples from the prospective study were shipped at room temperature or frozen. Overall study results and their limits: The quantity of clinical and demographic metadata differed by source and by participant and was supplied without curation.

From the cysteine up to the phenylalanine, the CDR3 has a length of 13 residues. Only the CDR3 region is kept as DNA, spanning 39 bases read in frame from base 1. V was cut back by 4 bases and J by 8 bases, leaving a gap of 15 bases between them. Taken from the germline V gene, the CDR1 and CDR2 loops are SGHRS and YFSETQ. The sequence joins TRBV5-1 to TRBJ1-2, and the D gene may be TRBD1, 6 bases matching. This receptor was identified in a man between 60 and 70 years old who had been exposed to COVID-19. Input material: PBMCs or T cells enriched from blood (not recorded which). The bases read TGCGCCAGCAGCGGGGCGGGGGCGGTCGGCTACACCTTC. Its product reads: CASSGAGAVGYTF.